The 25 T cell receptor beta chains below come from one sample, sequenced in a study of STAT5B mutations in CD4+ large granular lymphocyte leukemia. TCRdb's table, derived via immunoSEQ multiplex PCR, lists solely in-frame clones and lacks some. The data show nearly 20,000 clones, with about 88% seen just once and about 12% held by the top ten. Sequenced input: CD4+ T cells from blood buffy coats. The receptors come from a human donor in good health.

The DNA for the CDR3 is TGTGCCATCAGTCAGGACAGGGAGCAGTTCTTC. Its protein is CAISQDREQFF. The chain has TRBV10-3 and TRBJ2-1; 7 bases align to TRBD1. Germline V CDR1 and CDR2: ENHRY, SYGVKD. The CDR3 extends over 11 amino acids. The V segment lost 5 bases and the J segment 10 bases; nucleotides outside the gene matches: 2.

The J gene is TRBJ2-6, the V gene TRBV10-2, with 10 bases aligning to TRBD2. The V gene end was trimmed by 2 bases and the J gene end by 4 bases; junction bases not matched to a gene: 5. This CDR3 has 17 residues. CDR1 is WSHSY, CDR2 SAAADI, per germline. CDR3 nucleotides: TGCGCCAGCAGTGAGCAAGCGGGAGGGTCCGGGGCCAACGTCCTGACTTTC. Translated, it gives CASSEQAGGSGANVLTF.

The chain uses TRBV30 and TRBJ2-7, with D unresolved. V was trimmed by 4 bases and J by 5 bases, leaving 18 bases between them. This CDR3 region has 14 residues. Germline values: CDR1 GTSNPN, CDR2 SVGIG (reference sequence). CDR3 sequence (DNA): TGTGCCTGGAAGGAGCAAGGAAGCTTAAACGAGCAGTACTTC. It codes for CAWKEQGSLNEQYF. Together with reference TRBV30 and TRBJ2-7, the CDR3 gives the full variable domain: SQTIHQWPATLVQPVGSPLSLECTVEGTSNPNLYWYRQAAGRGLQLLFYSVGIGQISSEVPQNLSASRPQDRQFILSSKKLLLSDSGFYLCAWKEQGSLNEQYFGPGTRLTVT.

This clone was seen a single time. This sequence joins TRBV27 and TRBJ1-2; tentative D call: TRBD1 (5 bases). V lost 8 bases and J 7 bases, leaving 20 bases between the germline ends. The CDR3 runs to 14 residues. The germline V gene has CDR1 MNHEY and CDR2 SMNVEV (reference sequence). This chain's CDR3 is CASGPVPAGAGYTF. DNA of the CDR3: TGTGCCAGCGGGCCAGTCCCAGCTGGGGCTGGCTACACCTTC.

V and J are TRBV11-2 and TRBJ2-5; no clear D. V lost 2 bases and J 1 base, leaving 8 bases between the germline ends. Germline CDR1 reads SGHAT; CDR2 reads FQNNGV. The CDR3 totals 14 residues. The CDR3 nucleotides read TGTGCCAGCAGCTTAAACCGCCTCCAAGAGACCCAGTACTTC. Amino acid sequence: CASSLNRLQETQYF. Full variable domain (remainder filled in from reference TRBV11-2 and TRBJ2-5): EAGVAQSPRYKIIEKRQSVAFWCNPISGHATLYWYQQILGQGPKLLIQFQNNGVVDDSQLPKDRFSAERLKGVDSTLKIQPAKLEDSAVYLCASSLNRLQETQYFGPGTRLLVL.

The rearrangement links TRBV30 to TRBJ2-2; 7 nucleotides match TRBD1. CDR3 length: 16 amino acids. CDR1 and CDR2 from the germline V gene are GTSNPN and SVGIG (reference sequence). V dropped 3 bases and J dropped 0; count of bases not matched to a gene: 7. DNA for the CDR3: TGTGCCTGGAGGATGAAAGGGGGCACGAACACCGGGGAGCTGTTTTTT. It encodes CAWRMKGGTNTGELFF.

DNA of the CDR3: TGTGCCATCAGTGAGTCTGCCGGAAATGAAAAACTGTTTTTT. Translation gives CAISESAGNEKLFF. The rearrangement joins TRBV10-3 to TRBJ1-4, with unresolved D. V lost 0 bases and J 5 bases, leaving 7 bases between the germline ends. Germline CDR1 ENHRY, CDR2 SYGVKD. CDR3 size: 14 residues.

CDR3 bases: TGTGCCAGCAGCCAAGATCTGGGAGCGGTCGAGCAGTACTTC. It yields the protein CASSQDLGAVEQYF. The chain carries TRBV14 and TRBJ2-7, with a possible D match to TRBD2 (5 bases). Looked up from germline, CDR1 is SGHDN and CDR2 is FVKESK. The CDR3 covers 14 residues. V lost 0 bases and J lost 6, with 12 bases in between.

V is TRBV27 and J is TRBJ2-7, with TRBD1 matching over 7 bases. The CDR3 is 13 amino acids. The trim removed 2 bases at V and 2 bases at J, leaving 0 bases unmatched. Germline CDR1 and CDR2: MNHEY and SMNVEV (reference sequence). The CDR3 bases are TGTGCCAGCAGTTTACAGGGGGCCTACGAGCAGTACTTC. It specifies CASSLQGAYEQYF.

The chain is built from TRBV11-3 and TRBJ2-1; D is possibly TRBD1 (5 bases). V was trimmed by 0 bases and J by 5 bases, leaving 8 bases between them. Germline V lookup: CDR1 SGHNT, CDR2 YENEEA. This CDR3 comprises 14 residues. The CDR3 spells CASSLDGANNEQFF. The CDR3 DNA reads as TGTGCCAGCAGCTTAGATGGGGCCAACAATGAGCAGTTCTTC.

The J gene is TRBJ2-7, the V gene TRBV12-2; TRBD2 is the table's D call and was not checked against the DNA. TRBV12-2 is marked as a pseudogene. CDR3 length equals 16 residues. DNA for the CDR3: TGTGCAAGTCGCTCGAGAGGGAGGATTGGGAGCTACGAGCAGTACTTC. It codes for CASRSRGRIGSYEQYF.

CDR3 amino acids: CASSVVDSGGEAFF. In DNA, the CDR3 is TGTGCCAGTAGTGTCGTGGACAGCGGAGGTGAAGCTTTCTTT. The chain carries TRBV19 and TRBJ1-1; tentatively, D is TRBD1 (6 bases). The germline V gene has CDR1 LNHDA and CDR2 SQIVND (reference sequence). CDR3 length: 14 amino acids. With 5 bases removed from V and 7 bases from J, the gap between germline ends came to 17 bases.

V and J are TRBV7-8 and TRBJ2-2; 9 nucleotides line up with TRBD2. The CDR3 totals 17 residues. The ends lost 5 bases at V and 7 bases at J; junction bases unmatched: 14. The germline CDR1 and CDR2 sequences are SGHVS and FQNEAQ. The CDR3 protein is CASSDTLRGGLFGELFF. The CDR3 DNA follows: TGTGCCAGCAGCGACACCCTGCGGGGGGGTCTATTCGGGGAGCTGTTTTTT.

This clone was seen only a few times. V gene TRBV19 combines with J gene TRBJ1-2; a weak D match, TRBD1 (5 bases). Germline values: CDR1 LNHDA, CDR2 SQIVND (reference sequence). This CDR3 comprises 13 residues. Trimming cost V 3 bases and J 3 bases, with 8 bases left between them. This CDR3 reads CASSIQGDYGYTF. For the CDR3, the DNA is TGTGCCAGTAGTATCCAGGGCGACTATGGCTACACCTTC. The variable domain in full, with the rest retrieved from reference TRBV19 and TRBJ1-2, is DGGITQSPKYLFRKEGQNVTLSCEQNLNHDAMYWYRQDPGQGLRLIYYSQIVNDFQKGDIAEGYSVSREKKESFPLTVTSAQKNPTAFYLCASSIQGDYGYTFGSGTRLTVV.

CDR3 sequence reads: CASSEALLSGRSYGYTF. CDR3 nucleotide sequence: TGTGCCAGCAGTGAAGCGCTTCTCTCAGGGAGATCTTACGGCTACACCTTC. This rearrangement joins TRBV2 to TRBJ1-2; possible D gene TRBD1, 5 bases. This CDR3 is 17 amino acids long. The V end lost 0 bases, the J end lost 8 bases, and 22 bases lay between the germline ends. CDR1 is SNHLY, CDR2 FYNNEI, per germline. The variable domain in full, with the rest retrieved from reference TRBV2 and TRBJ1-2, is EPEVTQTPSHQVTQMGQEVILRCVPISNHLYFYWYRQILGQKVEFLVSFYNNEISEKSEIFDDQFSVERPDGSNFTLKIRSTKLEDSAMYFCASSEALLSGRSYGYTFGSGTRLTVV.

V gene TRBV14 combines with J gene TRBJ2-3, with D tentatively TRBD1 (6 bases). The length of the CDR3 is 13 residues. Germline V CDR1 and CDR2: SGHDN, FVKESK. V lost 4 bases and J lost 3, with 8 bases in between. Written as DNA, the CDR3 is TGTGCCAGCAGCCTACAGGGAACAGATACGCAGTATTTT. It yields the protein CASSLQGTDTQYF.

This chain uses TRBV19 with TRBJ2-5, with TRBD1 matching over 7 bases. Trimming removed 4 bases from V and 2 bases from J; junction bases left unmatched: 7. Germline CDR1 is LNHDA and CDR2 is SQIVND (reference sequence). This CDR3 spans 15 amino acids. The CDR3 DNA reads as TGTGCCAGTAGTACGAATCCGGGACAGCAAGAGACCCAGTACTTC. Translating gives CASSTNPGQQETQYF. Looking up the rest from reference TRBV19 and TRBJ2-5 gives the full variable domain: DGGITQSPKYLFRKEGQNVTLSCEQNLNHDAMYWYRQDPGQGLRLIYYSQIVNDFQKGDIAEGYSVSREKKESFPLTVTSAQKNPTAFYLCASSTNPGQQETQYFGPGTRLLVL.

This chain joins TRBV19 and TRBJ1-2; D unclear. There are 17 residues in the CDR3. Germline assignment: CDR1 LNHDA and CDR2 SQIVND (reference sequence). V gave up 5 bases and J gave up 0 bases, with 19 bases separating them. The CDR3 DNA follows: TGTGCCAGTAGTTCCGGGCAGAGACAAGAAACTAACTATGGCTACACCTTC. It codes for CASSSGQRQETNYGYTF.

This chain uses TRBV7-7 with TRBJ2-2, with D possibly being TRBD1 (6 bases). Trimming removed 5 bases from V and 0 bases from J, with 10 bases in between. Germline V lookup: CDR1 SSHAT, CDR2 FNYEAQ (reference sequence). The CDR3 totals 15 residues. DNA of the CDR3: TGTGCCAGCAGCCCACGACAGGCGAACACCGGGGAGCTGTTTTTT. Translating it yields CASSPRQANTGELFF.

The V gene is TRBV7-8, the J gene TRBJ2-1; D might be TRBD1 or TRBD2, each matching 5 bases. Germline loops: CDR1 SGHVS, CDR2 FQNEAQ. This CDR3 has 16 amino acids. V lost 0 bases and J lost 2, with 11 bases in between. CDR3 sequence reads: CASSLAFGTTYNEQFF. The CDR3 DNA is TGTGCCAGCAGCTTAGCGTTCGGGACCACCTACAATGAGCAGTTCTTC. Based on the CDR3 plus reference TRBV7-8 and TRBJ2-1, the full variable domain is GAGVSQSPRYKVAKRGQDVALRCDPISGHVSLFWYQQALGQGPEFLTYFQNEAQLDKSGLPSDRFFAERPEGSVSTLKIQRTQQEDSAVYLCASSLAFGTTYNEQFFGPGTRLTVL.

The chain joins TRBV27 to TRBJ1-5; the D gene is possibly TRBD1 (5 bases). The V and J ends lost 6 bases and 0 bases respectively, with 9 bases between them. The CDR3 is 14 amino acids. The germline gives CDR1 MNHEY, CDR2 SMNVEV (reference sequence). This CDR3 is CASRRDASNQPQHF. CDR3 nucleotide sequence: TGTGCCAGCAGGAGGGACGCTAGCAATCAGCCCCAGCATTTT.

In its sample, this clone was seen a few times. The chain combines TRBV19 with TRBJ1-5; D unclear. Germline V CDR1 and CDR2: LNHDA, SQIVND (reference sequence). The length of the CDR3 is 13 residues. V was clipped by 6 bases and J by 5 bases, with 11 bases between them. The CDR3 nucleotides are TGTGCCAGTAGGAAGACCCAGCATCAGCCCCAGCATTTT. Protein product: CASRKTQHQPQHF.

The V gene is TRBV19, the J gene TRBJ2-7; D call uncertain. This CDR3 is built from 13 residues. Looked up from germline, CDR1 is LNHDA and CDR2 is SQIVND (reference sequence). The V end lost 1 base, the J end lost 4 bases, and 8 bases lay between the germline ends. Here the CDR3 DNA reads TGTGCCAGTAGTATAGGCCAAGAATACGAGCAGTACTTC. It translates to CASSIGQEYEQYF.

This chain joins TRBV7-2 and TRBJ1-4; 8 bases line up with TRBD1. The germline V gene has CDR1 SGHTA and CDR2 FQGNSA. The J segment lost 4 bases and the V segment lost 6 bases, leaving 4 bases of the junction unmatched. There are 14 residues in the CDR3. The CDR3 DNA sequence: TGTGCCAGCAGTTCACAGGGGGTTAATGAAAAACTGTTTTTT. Amino acids: CASSSQGVNEKLFF.

CDR3 bases: TGTGCCAGCAGTTCAAGGGGACTAGCGGGAGTCGACCCCCTCAGCGATGAGCAGTTCTTC. Its protein is CASSSRGLAGVDPLSDEQFF. The V gene is TRBV9, the J gene TRBJ2-1, with 14 positions matching TRBD2. Trimming at V came to 5 bases and at J to 8 bases, leaving 21 bases not matched to a gene. Germline V gene sequence: CDR1 SGDLS, CDR2 YYNGEE. The CDR3 has 20 residues.